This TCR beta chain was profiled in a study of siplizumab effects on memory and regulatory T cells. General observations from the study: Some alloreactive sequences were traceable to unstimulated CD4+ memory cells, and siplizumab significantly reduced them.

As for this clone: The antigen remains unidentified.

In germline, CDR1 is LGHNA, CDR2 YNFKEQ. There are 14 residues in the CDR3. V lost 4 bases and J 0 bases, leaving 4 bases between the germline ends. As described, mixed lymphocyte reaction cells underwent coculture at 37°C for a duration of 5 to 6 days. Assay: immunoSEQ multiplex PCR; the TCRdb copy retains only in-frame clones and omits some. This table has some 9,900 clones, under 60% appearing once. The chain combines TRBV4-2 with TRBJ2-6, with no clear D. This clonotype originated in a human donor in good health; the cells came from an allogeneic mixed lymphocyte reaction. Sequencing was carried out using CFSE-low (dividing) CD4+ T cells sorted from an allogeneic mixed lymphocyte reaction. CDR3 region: CASSLRSGANVLTF. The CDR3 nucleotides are TGTGCCAGCAGCCTGCGCTCTGGGGCCAACGTCCTGACTTTC.